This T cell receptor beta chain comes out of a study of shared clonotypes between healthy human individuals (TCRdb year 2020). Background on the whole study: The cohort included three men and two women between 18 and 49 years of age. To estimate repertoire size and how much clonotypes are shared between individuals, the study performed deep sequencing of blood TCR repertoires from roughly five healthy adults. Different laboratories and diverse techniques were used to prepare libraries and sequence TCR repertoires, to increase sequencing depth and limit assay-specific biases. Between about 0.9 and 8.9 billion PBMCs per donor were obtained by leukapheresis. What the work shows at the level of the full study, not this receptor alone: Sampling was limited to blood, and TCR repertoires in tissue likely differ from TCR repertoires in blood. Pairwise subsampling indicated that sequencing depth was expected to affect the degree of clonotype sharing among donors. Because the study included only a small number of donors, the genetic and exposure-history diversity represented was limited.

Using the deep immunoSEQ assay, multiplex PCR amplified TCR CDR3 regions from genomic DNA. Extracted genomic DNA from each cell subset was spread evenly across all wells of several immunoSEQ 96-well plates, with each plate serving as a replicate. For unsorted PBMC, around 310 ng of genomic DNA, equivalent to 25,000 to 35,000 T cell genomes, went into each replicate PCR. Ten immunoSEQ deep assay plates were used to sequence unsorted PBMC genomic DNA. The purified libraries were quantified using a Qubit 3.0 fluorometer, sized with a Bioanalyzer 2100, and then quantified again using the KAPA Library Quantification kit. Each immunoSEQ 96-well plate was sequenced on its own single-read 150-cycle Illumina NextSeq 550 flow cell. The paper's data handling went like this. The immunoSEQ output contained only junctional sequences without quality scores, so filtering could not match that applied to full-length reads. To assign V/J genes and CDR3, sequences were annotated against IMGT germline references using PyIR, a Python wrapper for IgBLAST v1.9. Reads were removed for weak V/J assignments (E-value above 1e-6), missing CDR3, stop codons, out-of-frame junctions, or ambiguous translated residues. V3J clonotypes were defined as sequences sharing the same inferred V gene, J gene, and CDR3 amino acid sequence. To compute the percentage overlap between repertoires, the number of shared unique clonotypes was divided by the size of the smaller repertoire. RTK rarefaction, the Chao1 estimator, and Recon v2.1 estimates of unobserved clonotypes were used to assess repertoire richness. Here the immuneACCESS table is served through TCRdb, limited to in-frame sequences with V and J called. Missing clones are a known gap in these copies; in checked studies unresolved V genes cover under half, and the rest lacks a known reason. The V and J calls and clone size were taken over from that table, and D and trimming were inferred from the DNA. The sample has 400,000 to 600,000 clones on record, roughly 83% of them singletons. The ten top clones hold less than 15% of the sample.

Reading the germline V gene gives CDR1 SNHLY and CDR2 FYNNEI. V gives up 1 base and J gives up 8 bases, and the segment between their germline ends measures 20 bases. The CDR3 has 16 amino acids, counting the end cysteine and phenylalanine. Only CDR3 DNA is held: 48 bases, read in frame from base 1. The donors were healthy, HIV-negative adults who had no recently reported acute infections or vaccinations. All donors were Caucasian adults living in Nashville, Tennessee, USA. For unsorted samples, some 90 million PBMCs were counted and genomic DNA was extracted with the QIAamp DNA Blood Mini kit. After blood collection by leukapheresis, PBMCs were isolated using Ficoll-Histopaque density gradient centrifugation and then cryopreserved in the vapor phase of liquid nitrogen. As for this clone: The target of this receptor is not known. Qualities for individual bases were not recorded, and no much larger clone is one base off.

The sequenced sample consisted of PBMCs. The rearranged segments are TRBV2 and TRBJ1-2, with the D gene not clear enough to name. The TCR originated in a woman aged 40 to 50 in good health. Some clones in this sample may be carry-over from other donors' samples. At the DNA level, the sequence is TGTGCCAGCAGTGAAGAAGCATTGGGGATCGCGAGGGGCTACACCTTC. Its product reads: CASSEEALGIARGYTF.